This is a list of T cell receptor beta chains from one sample in a study of T-cell memory formation after mild COVID-19. TCRdb re-called the 5' RACE reads with MiXCR, one entry per CDR3 protein. The sample shows almost 550,000 distinct CDR3 sequences, around 21% of them seen only once. Sequenced: PBMCs or a T cell subset sorted from them (not recorded which). Receptors were obtained from an adult woman who had mild COVID-19 (a few samples of this study predate the infection). Cell type and time point are not known. CDR3s include the opening cysteine and the closing phenylalanine or tryptophan. The D gene is left open where the match is weak. Not every row has a clone size; where given, it reads once, few, many or a size class.

>few|-|TRBV12-1|TRBJ2-7
CASSYRQVAYEQYF
TGTGCCAGCAGCTACAGACAGGTAGCCTACGAGCAGTACTTC
>-|TRBD1|TRBV27|TRBJ1-1
CASSAEGADTEAFF
TGTGCCAGCAGTGCTGAGGGGGCTGACACTGAAGCTTTCTTT
>-|-|TRBV5-6|TRBJ1-4
CASSLYRQGINERLFF
TGTGCCAGCAGCTTGTATCGTCAGGGCATAAATGAAAGACTGTTTTTT
>-|-|TRBV4-2|TRBJ1-2
CASSPEGQPNYGYTF
TGTGCCAGCAGCCCCGAGGGTCAACCTAACTATGGCTACACCTTC
>-|-|TRBV27|TRBJ1-2
CASSSPAQANYGYTF
TGTGCCAGCAGTTCCCCCGCCCAAGCTAACTATGGCTACACCTTC
>-|-|TRBV3-1|TRBJ2-2
CASSQGGELFF
TGTGCCAGCAGCCAAGGGGGGGAGCTGTTTTTT
>-|-|TRBV2|TRBJ2-3
CASRRAETGRRTDTQYF
TGTGCCAGCAGAAGAGCGGAGACGGGTCGGCGCACAGATACGCAGTATTTT
>-|TRBD1|TRBV29-1|TRBJ1-2
CSVEEYPRDRATYGYTF
TGCAGCGTTGAAGAATACCCCCGGGACAGGGCCACCTATGGCTACACCTTC
>-|TRBD1|TRBV20-1|TRBJ1-2
CSAPGGAEYGYTF
TGCAGTGCCCCAGGGGGCGCGGAGTATGGCTACACCTTC
>few|TRBD2|TRBV7-8|TRBJ2-1
CASSLRGTSGSFGNEQFF
TGTGCCAGCAGCTTACGGGGGACTAGCGGGAGTTTTGGCAATGAGCAGTTCTTC
>-|TRBD1|TRBV10-2|TRBJ2-5
CASSVRTGGETQYF
TGCGCCAGCAGTGTAAGGACAGGGGGAGAGACCCAGTACTTC
>few|-|TRBV5-1|TRBJ2-5
CASLGDGETQYF
TGCGCCAGCCTAGGCGACGGAGAGACCCAGTACTTC
>many|TRBD1|TRBV30|TRBJ1-2
CAWSVLVGGTYGYTF
TGTGCCTGGAGTGTACTCGTAGGGGGCACATATGGCTACACCTTC
>few|TRBD1|TRBV15|TRBJ1-2
CATRDRVEYGYTF
TGTGCCACCAGAGACAGGGTAGAGTATGGCTACACCTTC
>few|-|TRBV21-1|TRBJ2-4
CASSKSAKNIQYF
TGTGCCAGCAGCAAATCAGCCAAAAACATTCAGTACTTC
>-|-|TRBV5-1|TRBJ2-3
CASSTFGQITTDTQYF
TGCGCCAGCAGCACGTTCGGACAAATTACCACAGATACGCAGTATTTT
>-|-|TRBV7-9|TRBJ2-5
CASSHRDEGQETQYF
TGTGCCAGCAGCCACAGGGATGAGGGGCAAGAGACCCAGTACTTC
>few|TRBD1|TRBV24-1|TRBJ2-2
CATSQLDRETGELFF
TGTGCCACCAGTCAACTAGACAGGGAAACCGGGGAGCTGTTTTTT
>-|TRBD2|TRBV20-1|TRBJ2-7
CSAPRLASSYEQYF
TGCAGTGCCCCCCGACTAGCGAGCTCCTACGAGCAGTACTTC
>-|-|TRBV19|TRBJ1-1
CASKPRSETEAFF
TGTGCCAGTAAGCCCAGGTCGGAAACTGAAGCTTTCTTT
>-|-|TRBV6-5|TRBJ2-7
CASSAAWQGTYEQYF
TGTGCCAGCAGTGCTGCCTGGCAGGGTACCTACGAGCAGTACTTC
>-|-|TRBV5-1|TRBJ1-1
CASSLVRTEDEAFF
TGCGCCAGCAGCTTGGTTAGGACAGAGGATGAAGCTTTCTTT
>few|TRBD1|TRBV29-1|TRBJ1-1
CSVRATGGITEAFF
TGCAGCGTCCGTGCAACAGGGGGTATCACTGAAGCTTTCTTT
>-|TRBD2|TRBV7-3|TRBJ2-1
CASAGGAGTGNEQFF
TGTGCCAGCGCCGGGGGGGCAGGGACCGGGAATGAGCAGTTCTTC